This T cell receptor beta chain came from a study of prognosis after radiotherapy for stage I lung cancer. CDR3 length equals 19 residues. Trimming cost V 3 bases and J 0 bases, with 24 bases left between them. By frequency in the sample, this clonotype is medium-sized. The genomic DNA TCR beta CDR3 region underwent two rounds of multiplex PCR. Primers (each specific to one TRBV or TRBJ gene) were used in first-round PCR. TCRdb re-called the multiplex PCR reads through MiXCR, storing one row per CDR3 protein. This table holds about 14,000 distinct CDR3 sequences, approximately 30% found once. The TCR was taken from a donor aged 50 or older with non-small cell lung cancer. The sample here was PBMCs, taken before or after stereotactic body radiation therapy (not recorded which). V and J are TRBV12-3 or TRBV12-4 and TRBJ2-7, with D tentatively TRBD1 (5 bases). In DNA form, the CDR3 reads TGTGCCAGCAGTTTGCTGTCCAGGGTAGCTTTCGGATCCTCCTACGAGCAGTACTTC. Translated, it gives CASSLLSRVAFGSSYEQYF.